This paragraph reports one TCR beta chain. Its antigen is still unknown. These data originate in a study of shared clonotypes between healthy human individuals. Study background: Researchers drew samples from two women and a few men aged 18 to 49. Study-wide points: What naive subsets generally showed was a larger estimated richness than memory subsets showed. Sequencing of the sorted subsets was shown by rarefaction to be incomplete despite large depth.

The CDR3 is 15 residues long. The V end lost 2 bases, the J end lost 0 bases, and 11 bases lay between the germline ends. The germline V gene encodes CDR1 SGHVS and CDR2 FQNEAQ. The healthy adult donors were HIV-negative and reported no recent acute infections or vaccinations. Profiled with immunoSEQ multiplex PCR; TCRdb holds only in-frame clones, not every one. The profile shows a few hundred thousand clones, around 87% of them singletons. Sequencing used memory CD8+ T cells sorted from blood. The sample's subset: CD45RO+ cells pooled with CCR7-negative TemRA cells. The clonotype originates from a man aged 18 to 29 in good health. This chain links TRBV7-8 with TRBJ2-7; possible D gene TRBD1, 5 bases. The CDR3 is CASSLHRFGSYEQYF. In DNA form, the CDR3 reads TGTGCCAGCAGCTTACACAGGTTTGGCTCCTACGAGCAGTACTTC.